Listed here is a single T cell receptor (beta chain). Antigen unknown. The table came from immunoSEQ multiplex PCR; TCRdb's copy has only in-frame clones and leaves some out. The sample carries approximately 51,000 clones, around four fifths recorded once. The sample belongs to a study of a mutant IDH1 vaccine in newly diagnosed glioma. Indicated time point: week 5, during vaccination. Alongside topical imiquimod, each dose of vaccine comprised 300 ug of mutant IDH1 20-mer peptide. Sequencing was performed on PBMCs, taken from a glioma patient whose treatment included an IDH1 peptide vaccine. This TCR came from a woman between 40 and 55 years old with glioma.

The CDR3 coding sequence is TGTGCCAGCAGCTTAGCTCTTTCTCAGCCCCAGCATTTT. This codes for CASSLALSQPQHF. This chain links TRBV7-2 with TRBJ1-5; D remains unclear. Germline V lookup: CDR1 SGHTA, CDR2 FQGNSA. The V gene lost 0 bases and the J gene lost 6 bases, with 6 bases spanning the gap. The CDR3 covers 13 residues.